A selection of T cell receptor beta chains follows, all from one sample in a study of T cell repertoires in cytomegalovirus infection. One entry per CDR3 protein, called by TCRdb with MiXCR from the reads. This sample has approximately 190,000 distinct CDR3 sequences, with roughly 28% found just once. Sequenced sample: PBMCs. The receptors originated from a human donor in good health (CMV status not recorded). Some clones in this sample may be carry-over from other donors' samples. Each CDR3 is given with its conserved first and last residue. The order of the fields is CDR3 DNA, CDR3 protein, D gene, clone size, J gene, V gene. A D gene is named only where the DNA matches it firmly. Size is omitted from some rows. Given values are once, few, many or a class for expanded clones.

TGTGCCAGTAGTAGTCCAGGCTTGAGCAATCAGCCCCAGCATTTT CASSSPGLSNQPQHF NA many TRBJ1-5 TRBV19
TGTGCCAGCAGCCTAGAGTTGGGGACGGATGCTTATGGCTATGGCTACACCTTC CASSLELGTDAYGYGYTF NA NA TRBJ1-2 TRBV4-2
TGTGCCAGCAGCTCCATAGGGGGGGTTGGCGGGGAGCTGTTTTTT CASSSIGGVGGELFF NA few TRBJ2-2 TRBV7-2
TGCGCCAGCAGCCAAGAAGAGAGGGAGACAGCCTCCTACGAGCAGTACTTC CASSQEERETASYEQYF NA few TRBJ2-7 TRBV4-1
TGCAGCGTTGATTCGTCCGGGGAGCTGTTTTTT CSVDSSGELFF NA NA TRBJ2-2 TRBV29-1
TGTGCCAGCAGACCCCGAGGCCTTGAAGCTTTCTTT CASRPRGLEAFF NA many TRBJ1-1 TRBV7-2
TGTGCCAGCAGACCCCGGAGGTTTCGGCTGAGCAATGATCAGTTCTTC CASRPRRFRLSNDQFF NA few TRBJ2-1 TRBV6-6
TGTGCCTGGAGCCCCGGGACAGGGGTCGACGAGCAGTACTTC CAWSPGTGVDEQYF TRBD1 NA TRBJ2-7 TRBV30
TGTGCCAGTAGTACGACAGGCCGCTCTGGAAACACCATATATTTT CASSTTGRSGNTIYF NA NA TRBJ1-3 TRBV19
TGTGCCAGCAGCTTGGACGTCACAGAAAAACTGTTTTTT CASSLDVTEKLFF NA many TRBJ1-4 TRBV7-2
TGTGCCAGTAGTAATACAGGGCAGAGCAATCAGCCCCAGCATTTT CASSNTGQSNQPQHF NA NA TRBJ1-5 TRBV19
TGCGCCAGCAGTTTTGGAGGCGGCTACGAGCAGTACTTC CASSFGGGYEQYF NA once TRBJ2-7 TRBV5-1
TGTGCCAGCAGCCTCGTGGGGACAGGGGGCGACGAGCAGTACTTC CASSLVGTGGDEQYF TRBD1 NA TRBJ2-7 TRBV5-4
TGTGCGACAGGGCCCCTTCTTTTT CATGPLLF TRBD1 NA TRBJ1-4 TRBV7-9
TGTGCCAGCAGCTGGAGCTACGAGCAGTACTTC CASSWSYEQYF NA many TRBJ2-7 TRBV7-2
TGTGCCAGCAGGTACCTGGATGGCTACACCTTC CASRYLDGYTF NA few TRBJ1-2 TRBV6-6
TGTGCCAGCAGACCCACAGGGTCGGGCAATCAGCCCCAGCATTTT CASRPTGSGNQPQHF NA many TRBJ1-5 TRBV7-2
TGTGCCAGCAGCTTGGGGACAGGGGGAGGCGAGACCCAGTACTTC CASSLGTGGGETQYF TRBD1 NA TRBJ2-5 TRBV11-3
TGTGCCAGCAGTAAACAGGGGGGGTACCAAGAGACCCAGTACTTC CASSKQGGYQETQYF NA NA TRBJ2-5 TRBV6-1
TGTGCCAGCAGCCCCGGACAGGGTCCGGGGGTCAATGAGCAGTTCTTC CASSPGQGPGVNEQFF TRBD1 NA TRBJ2-1 TRBV6-2/TRBV6-3
TGTGCCAGCAGCTCCCCCGGGGGATACACAGATACGCAGTATTTT CASSSPGGYTDTQYF NA many TRBJ2-3 TRBV7-2
TGTGCCAGCAGTCGGACAGGGACGGGGACCGGGGAGCTGTTTTTT CASSRTGTGTGELFF TRBD1 many TRBJ2-2 TRBV14
TGTGCCAGCAGCGCACAACAGGGATACGAGCAGTACTTC CASSAQQGYEQYF NA many TRBJ2-7 TRBV7-2
TGTGCCAGCAGTGACGGGACAGGGGGGTACTATGGCTACACCTTC CASSDGTGGYYGYTF TRBD1 NA TRBJ1-2 TRBV6-6
TGTGCCAGCAGCTTGGCAGGGGGCTCGGGGGGAAACACCATATATTTT CASSLAGGSGGNTIYF TRBD1 NA TRBJ1-3 TRBV7-4
TGTGCCAGCAGTGGTCTTCGCAAAACTTCAGGAGGGGCCAACGTCCTGACTTTC CASSGLRKTSGGANVLTF NA NA TRBJ2-6 TRBV27
TGTCCCAGCAAAATGCCCCTCCGCACTGAAGCTTTCTTT CPSKMPLRTEAFF NA NA TRBJ1-1 TRBV6-6
TGTGCCAGCAGCTCTAGAAGGGCACGGGGACCTAACTATGGCTACACCTTC CASSSRRARGPNYGYTF NA few TRBJ1-2 TRBV7-9
TGTGCCAGCAGTGAGTTCGGCGGGGGACAAGAGACCCAGTACTTC CASSEFGGGQETQYF TRBD2 NA TRBJ2-5 TRBV6-1
TGCAGCGTTCAGGACCCAGATATTCAGTACTTC CSVQDPDIQYF NA few TRBJ2-4 TRBV29-1
TGTGCCAGCAGAGAACAGGGGGGAGGTCAGCCCCAGCATTTT CASREQGGGQPQHF TRBD1 NA TRBJ1-5 TRBV6-1
TGTGCCAGGGCGCGGGGGGGGCCTCCCCCTCAGCCCCAGCATTTT CARARGGPPPQPQHF NA NA TRBJ1-5 TRBV7-8
TGCGCCAGCAGCCAGGACAGCAATTCACCCCTCCACTTT CASSQDSNSPLHF NA few TRBJ1-6 TRBV10-1
TGTGCCAGCAGCTTTTGGGCAGGGCGTCAAGAGACCCAGTACTTC CASSFWAGRQETQYF NA many TRBJ2-5 TRBV11-2
TGTGCCAGCAGCGAGAGGACAGGGGCCGATCAGCCCCAGCATTTT CASSERTGADQPQHF TRBD1 NA TRBJ1-5 TRBV9
TGTGCCAGCAGCCCTACAGGGGTGGAGACCCAGTACTTC CASSPTGVETQYF TRBD1 NA TRBJ2-5 TRBV12-3/TRBV12-4
TGTGCCAGCAGCTCCGGGACCTCCCCCATTAGGGTGCTATATTTT CASSSGTSPIRVLYF NA NA TRBJ1-3 TRBV5-6
TGTGCCAGCAGTTGGACTCCCAACGGCGCAGATACGCAGTATTTT CASSWTPNGADTQYF NA once TRBJ2-3 TRBV9
TGTGCCAGCAGAGCACTAGCGGGGGACCAAGAGACCCAGTACTTC CASRALAGDQETQYF TRBD2 NA TRBJ2-5 TRBV7-2
TGTGCCAGTAGTATTGCTAGCGGCTCATCCGGGGAGACCCAGTACTTC CASSIASGSSGETQYF TRBD2 NA TRBJ2-5 TRBV19
TGCAGTGCCGAGGGGGGTTTGGAGCAGTTCTTC CSAEGGLEQFF NA few TRBJ2-1 TRBV20-1
TGTGCCAGCAGCTTAGATCGACAGCTTAATCAGCCCCAGCATTTT CASSLDRQLNQPQHF NA NA TRBJ1-5 TRBV11-2
TGTGCCAGCAGCTTTGAACTAGCTAATGCCGGGGAGCTGTTTTTT CASSFELANAGELFF NA few TRBJ2-2 TRBV5-4
TGTGCCAGCAGTGAAGAGGCAGGGAGCACAGATACGCAGTATTTT CASSEEAGSTDTQYF NA NA TRBJ2-3 TRBV2
TGTGCCAGCAGTTCGCAGGGGGCGACGGACGAGCAGTACTTC CASSSQGATDEQYF TRBD1 NA TRBJ2-7 TRBV6-2/TRBV6-3
TGTGCCTGGAGTGTATTAGCCAACTATGGCTACACCTTC CAWSVLANYGYTF NA NA TRBJ1-2 TRBV30
TGTGCCATCAGTGAAGTAAACAGTAACTATGGCTACACCTTC CAISEVNSNYGYTF NA once TRBJ1-2 TRBV10-3
TGCGCCAGCAGCTGGTCCGGGGCCGAAAACATTCAGTACTTC CASSWSGAENIQYF NA few TRBJ2-4 TRBV5-1
TGTGCCAGCAGCTCCAACACTGCAACTAATGAAAAACTGTTTTTT CASSSNTATNEKLFF NA few TRBJ1-4 TRBV7-6
TGCAGTGTAGGACAGGGGCCAAACTATGGCTACACCTTC CSVGQGPNYGYTF TRBD1 NA TRBJ1-2 TRBV29-1
TGTGCCAGCAGCTTGGATCCAACTAGCAATCAGCCCCAGCATTTT CASSLDPTSNQPQHF NA few TRBJ1-5 TRBV5-7
TGTGCCACCAGCATGCCTTCCGGCACCGGGGAGCTGTTTTTT CATSMPSGTGELFF NA NA TRBJ2-2 TRBV15
TGTGCCAGCAGCTTATCACGGGGCGGGCGGCGGAGGTCCGGGGCCAACGTCCTGACTTTC CASSLSRGGRRRSGANVLTF NA NA TRBJ2-6 TRBV7-8
TGTGCCAGCAGAAGCTACAGGGGGAACACTGAAGCTTTCTTT CASRSYRGNTEAFF TRBD1 few TRBJ1-1 TRBV11-1